This TCR beta chain was documented in a study of T cells in Graves' hyperthyroidism and ophthalmopathy. This clonotype occurred many times. Its specificity is not known. Study-level results: The model predicted ophthalmopathy a median approximately six months before onset. Among thyroid clonotypes expanded above 0.001, most also appeared in blood.

The CDR3 extends over 15 amino acids. Germline CDR1 is SGHKS and CDR2 is YYEKEE (reference sequence). With 0 bases removed from V and 2 bases from J, the gap between germline ends came to 12 bases. Amplified regions were TCR beta CDR3 sequences from RNA transcripts. The HTBI primer set served for first-round RT-PCR of the TCR CDR3. Each CDR3 protein is one row after TCRdb ran MiXCR on the multiplex PCR reads. Among around 420,000 distinct CDR3 sequences listed, roughly an eighth were seen once. Absence of ophthalmopathy progression within 18 months defined stable Graves' hyperthyroidism. The hyperthyroidism patients had all been newly diagnosed, and their disease duration was under 2 months. Their ages ranged from 18 to 65 years.

This rearrangement joins TRBV5-5 to TRBJ2-7; no clear D. The receptor was isolated from a woman aged 18-29 years with Graves' hyperthyroidism. The sequenced sample was blood. The CDR3 protein is CASSLAVTLAYEQYF. The DNA of the CDR3 is TGTGCCAGCAGCTTGGCCGTGACACTTGCCTACGAGCAGTACTTC.